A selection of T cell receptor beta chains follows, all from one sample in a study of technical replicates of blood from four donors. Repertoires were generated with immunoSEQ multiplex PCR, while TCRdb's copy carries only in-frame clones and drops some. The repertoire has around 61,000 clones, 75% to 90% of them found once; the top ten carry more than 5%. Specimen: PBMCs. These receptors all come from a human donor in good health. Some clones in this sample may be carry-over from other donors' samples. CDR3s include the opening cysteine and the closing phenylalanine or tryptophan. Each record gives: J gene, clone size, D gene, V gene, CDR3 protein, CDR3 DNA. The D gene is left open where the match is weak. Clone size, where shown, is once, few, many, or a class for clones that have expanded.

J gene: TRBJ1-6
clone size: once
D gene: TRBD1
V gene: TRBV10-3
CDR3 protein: CAVRPGQGSPLHF
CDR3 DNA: TGTGCCGTACGTCCGGGACAGGGATCACCCCTCCACTTT

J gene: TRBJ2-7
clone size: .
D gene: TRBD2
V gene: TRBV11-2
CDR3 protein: CASSLGGPGLAGNEQYF
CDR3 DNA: TGTGCCAGCAGCTTAGGCGGACCGGGACTAGCGGGGAACGAGCAGTACTTC

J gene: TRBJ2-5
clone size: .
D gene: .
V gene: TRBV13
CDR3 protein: CASSLGGEETQYF
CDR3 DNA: TGTGCCAGCAGCTTAGGCGGGGAAGAGACCCAGTACTTC

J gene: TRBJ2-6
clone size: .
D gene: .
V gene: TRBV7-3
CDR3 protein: CASSTRGANVLTF
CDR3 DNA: TGTGCCAGCAGCACCCGAGGTGCCAACGTCCTGACTTTC

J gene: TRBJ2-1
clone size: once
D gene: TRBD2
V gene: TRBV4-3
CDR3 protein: CASSLRLAGDEQFF
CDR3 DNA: TGCGCCAGCTCACTTCGACTAGCGGGAGATGAGCAGTTCTTC

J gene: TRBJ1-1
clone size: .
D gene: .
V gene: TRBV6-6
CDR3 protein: CASSLAGNTEAFF
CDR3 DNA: TGTGCCAGCTCGCTGGCAGGGAACACTGAAGCTTTCTTT

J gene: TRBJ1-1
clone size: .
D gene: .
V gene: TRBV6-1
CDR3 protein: CASSEAWRGTEAFF
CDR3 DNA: TGTGCCAGCAGTGAAGCTTGGCGGGGCACTGAAGCTTTCTTT

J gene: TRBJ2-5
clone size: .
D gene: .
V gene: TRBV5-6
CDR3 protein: CASSLAVMSVGTQYF
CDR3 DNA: TGTGCCAGCAGCTTGGCTGTAATGAGCGTTGGGACCCAGTACTTC

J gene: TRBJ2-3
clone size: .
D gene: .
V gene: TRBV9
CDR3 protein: CASSRTTTYGDTQYF
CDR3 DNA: TGTGCCAGCAGCCGAACCACGACTTATGGGGATACGCAGTATTTT

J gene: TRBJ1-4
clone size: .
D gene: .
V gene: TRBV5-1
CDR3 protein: CASNDGGAGNEKLFF
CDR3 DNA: TGCGCCAGCAATGACGGAGGGGCTGGTAATGAAAAACTGTTTTTT

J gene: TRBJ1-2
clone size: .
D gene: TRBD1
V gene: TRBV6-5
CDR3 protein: CASSSRTGMGYGYTF
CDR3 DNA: TGTGCCAGCAGTTCACGGACAGGGATGGGCTATGGCTACACCTTC

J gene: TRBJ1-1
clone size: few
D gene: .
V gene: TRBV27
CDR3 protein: CASSWAPDTEAFF
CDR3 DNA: TGTGCCAGCAGTTGGGCCCCGGACACTGAAGCTTTCTTT

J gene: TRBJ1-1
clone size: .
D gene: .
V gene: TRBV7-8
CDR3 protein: CASSLGRGSLAFF
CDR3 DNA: TGTGCCAGCAGCTTAGGGAGAGGGTCGCTGGCTTTCTTT

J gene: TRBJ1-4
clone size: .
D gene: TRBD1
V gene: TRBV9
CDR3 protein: CASSPRTGAGGEKLFF
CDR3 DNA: TGTGCCAGCAGCCCTCGGACAGGGGCCGGGGGTGAAAAACTGTTTTTT

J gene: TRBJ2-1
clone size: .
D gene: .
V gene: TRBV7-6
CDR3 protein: CASSSPRGFKSYNEQFF
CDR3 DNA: TGTGCCAGCAGCTCACCCCGGGGGTTTAAATCCTACAATGAGCAGTTCTTC

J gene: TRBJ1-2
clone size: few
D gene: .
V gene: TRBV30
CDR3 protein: CAWNIREAAGYTF
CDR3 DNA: TGTGCCTGGAACATACGGGAGGCGGCCGGCTACACCTTC

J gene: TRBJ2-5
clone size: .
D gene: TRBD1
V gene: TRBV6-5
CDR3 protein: CASSNQGDQETQYF
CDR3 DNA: TGTGCCAGCAGTAATCAGGGGGACCAAGAGACCCAGTACTTC

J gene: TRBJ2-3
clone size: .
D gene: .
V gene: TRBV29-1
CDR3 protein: CSLPQGPDTQYF
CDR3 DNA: TGCAGCCTCCCACAGGGTCCAGATACGCAGTATTTT

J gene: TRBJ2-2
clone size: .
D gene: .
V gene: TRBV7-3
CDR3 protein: CASSFGHLTGELFF
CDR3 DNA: TGTGCCAGCAGCTTCGGACACCTCACCGGGGAGCTGTTTTTT

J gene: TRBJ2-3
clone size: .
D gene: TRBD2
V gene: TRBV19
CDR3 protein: CASSSGLAGSYTDTQYF
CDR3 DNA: TGTGCCAGTAGTAGCGGACTAGCGGGTTCTTACACAGATACGCAGTATTTT

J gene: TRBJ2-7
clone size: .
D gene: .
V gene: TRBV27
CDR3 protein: CASSTRGEQYF
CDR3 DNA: TGTGCCAGCAGTACCCGGGGCGAGCAGTACTTC

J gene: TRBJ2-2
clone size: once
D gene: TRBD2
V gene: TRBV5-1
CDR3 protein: CASSLQLAGNTGELFF
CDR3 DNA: TGCGCCAGCAGCTTGCAACTAGCGGGGAACACCGGGGAGCTGTTTTTT

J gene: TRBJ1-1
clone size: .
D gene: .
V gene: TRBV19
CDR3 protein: CASRPRGITEAFF
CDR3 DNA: TGTGCCAGTAGGCCCCGGGGGATCACTGAAGCTTTCTTT

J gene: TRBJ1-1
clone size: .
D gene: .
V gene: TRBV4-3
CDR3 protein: CASSQDRGITEAFF
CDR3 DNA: TGCGCCAGCAGCCAAGATCGGGGAATCACTGAAGCTTTCTTT

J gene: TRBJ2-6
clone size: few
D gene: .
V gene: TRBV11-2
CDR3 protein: CASSALPSSGANVLTF
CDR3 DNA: TGTGCCAGCAGCGCCTTACCGAGCTCTGGGGCCAACGTCCTGACTTTC

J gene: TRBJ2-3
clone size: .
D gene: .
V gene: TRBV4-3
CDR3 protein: CASSRAIGTDTQYF
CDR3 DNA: TGCGCCAGCAGCCGGGCTATTGGCACAGATACGCAGTATTTT

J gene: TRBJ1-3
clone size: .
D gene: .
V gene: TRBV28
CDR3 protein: CASSPPGLGVESTIYF
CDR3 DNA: TGTGCCAGCAGTCCACCGGGACTGGGGGTAGAGAGCACCATATATTTT

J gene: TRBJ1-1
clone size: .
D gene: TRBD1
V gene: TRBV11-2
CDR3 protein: CASSSPHAGQGGGAFF
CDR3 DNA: TGTGCCAGCAGCTCCCCACATGCGGGACAGGGCGGTGGAGCTTTCTTT

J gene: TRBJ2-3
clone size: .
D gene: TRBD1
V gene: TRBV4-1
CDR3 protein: CASSQAGGLTTDTQYF
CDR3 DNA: TGCGCCAGCAGCCAAGCAGGGGGCTTGACCACAGATACGCAGTATTTT

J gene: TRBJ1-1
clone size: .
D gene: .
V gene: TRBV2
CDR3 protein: CASSRGADTEAFF
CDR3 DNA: TGTGCCAGCAGTCGGGGGGCGGACACTGAAGCTTTCTTT

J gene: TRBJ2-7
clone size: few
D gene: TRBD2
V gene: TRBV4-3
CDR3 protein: CASSQDQRGSYEQYF
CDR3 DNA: TGCGCCAGCAGCCAAGATCAGCGGGGCAGCTACGAGCAGTACTTC

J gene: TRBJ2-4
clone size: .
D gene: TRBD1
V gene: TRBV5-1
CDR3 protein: CASSLGHTGQGSDIQYF
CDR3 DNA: TGCGCCAGCAGCTTGGGCCACACGGGACAGGGTTCCGACATTCAGTACTTC

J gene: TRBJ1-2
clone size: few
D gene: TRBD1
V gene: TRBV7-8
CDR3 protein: CASRRQGAEGYTF
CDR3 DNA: TGTGCCAGCAGGAGACAGGGGGCTGAGGGCTACACCTTC

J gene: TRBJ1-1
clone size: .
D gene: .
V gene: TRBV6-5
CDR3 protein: CASSQETGEAFF
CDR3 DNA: TGTGCCAGCAGTCAAGAAACGGGAGAAGCTTTCTTT

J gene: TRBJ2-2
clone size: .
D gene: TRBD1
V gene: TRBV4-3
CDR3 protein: CASSQTNYRGWNTGELFF
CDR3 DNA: TGCGCCAGCAGCCAAACAAATTACAGGGGGTGGAACACCGGGGAGCTGTTTTTT

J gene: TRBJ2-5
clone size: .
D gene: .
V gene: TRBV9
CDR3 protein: CASSLMGGQETQYF
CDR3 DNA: TGTGCCAGCAGCCTCATGGGGGGTCAGGAGACCCAGTACTTC

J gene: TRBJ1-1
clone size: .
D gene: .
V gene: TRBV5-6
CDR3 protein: CASSIGNFNRAFF
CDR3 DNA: TGTGCCAGCAGCATCGGGAACTTTAATCGAGCTTTCTTT

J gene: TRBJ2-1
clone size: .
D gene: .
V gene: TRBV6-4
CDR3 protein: CASSDSISSSYNEQFF
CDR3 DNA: TGTGCCAGCAGTGACTCCATATCTAGCTCCTACAATGAGCAGTTCTTC

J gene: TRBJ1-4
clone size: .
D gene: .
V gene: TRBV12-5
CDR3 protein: CASGLGGHLATNEKLFF
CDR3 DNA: TGTGCTAGTGGTTTGGGGGGACACCTTGCAACTAATGAAAAACTGTTTTTT

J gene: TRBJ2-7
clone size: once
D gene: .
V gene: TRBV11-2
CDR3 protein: CASSSGRGLDSYEQYF
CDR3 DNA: TGTGCCAGCAGCTCCGGGCGGGGTTTGGACTCCTACGAGCAGTACTTC

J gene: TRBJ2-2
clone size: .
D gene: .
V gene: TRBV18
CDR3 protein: CASSPGGELFF
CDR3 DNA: TGTGCCAGCTCACCCGGCGGGGAGCTGTTTTTT

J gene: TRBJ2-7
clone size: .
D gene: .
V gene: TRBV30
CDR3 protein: CAWREGGIIPEQYF
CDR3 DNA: TGTGCCTGGAGGGAGGGCGGGATTATCCCCGAGCAGTACTTC

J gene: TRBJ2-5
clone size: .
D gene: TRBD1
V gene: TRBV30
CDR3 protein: CAWSSGQGRQETQYF
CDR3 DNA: TGTGCCTGGAGCTCAGGACAGGGACGCCAAGAGACCCAGTACTTC

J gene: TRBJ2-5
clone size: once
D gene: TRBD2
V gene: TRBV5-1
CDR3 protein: CASSIGTSGETQYF
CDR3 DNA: TGCGCCAGCAGCATCGGGACTAGCGGTGAGACCCAGTACTTC

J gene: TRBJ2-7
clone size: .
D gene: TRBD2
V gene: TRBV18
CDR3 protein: CASSPGLAGEYEQYF
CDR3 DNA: TGTGCCAGCTCACCGGGACTAGCGGGAGAATACGAGCAGTACTTC

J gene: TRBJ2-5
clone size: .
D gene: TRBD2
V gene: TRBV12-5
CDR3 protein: CASGFMGGETQYF
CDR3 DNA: TGTGCTAGTGGTTTTATGGGGGGGGAGACCCAGTACTTC

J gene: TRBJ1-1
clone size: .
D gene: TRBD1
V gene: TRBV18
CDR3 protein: CASSPGQGIPEAFF
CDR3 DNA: TGTGCCAGCTCACCGGGACAGGGGATCCCTGAAGCTTTCTTT

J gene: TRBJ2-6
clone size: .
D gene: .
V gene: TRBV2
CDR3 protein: CASLIGGTLGANVLTF
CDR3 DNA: TGTGCCAGCTTAATCGGGGGTACTTTGGGGGCCAACGTCCTGACTTTC

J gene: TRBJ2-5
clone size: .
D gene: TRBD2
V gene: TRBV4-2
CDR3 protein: CASSHRTSGETQYF
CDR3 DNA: TGTGCCAGCAGCCACCGGACTAGCGGGGAGACCCAGTACTTC

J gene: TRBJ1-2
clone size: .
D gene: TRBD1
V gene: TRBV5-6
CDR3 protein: CASSLVRGQGNYGYTF
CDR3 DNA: TGTGCCAGCAGCTTGGTCAGGGGACAGGGCAACTATGGCTACACCTTC